This T cell receptor beta chain was identified during a study of T-cell memory formation after mild COVID-19. CDR1 and CDR2 (germline): SGHTA, FQGTGA. Between the trimmed V and J ends, which lost 2 bases and 6 bases, there was a span of 8 bases. The CDR3 is 13 residues long. One entry per CDR3 protein results from TCRdb running MiXCR on the 5' RACE reads. This table holds 90,000 to 130,000 distinct CDR3 sequences, 15% to 20% found once. This chain connects TRBV7-3 to TRBJ1-5; maybe TRBD1 (5 bases). Sequences were obtained from PBMCs or a T cell subset sorted from them (not recorded which). This clonotype originated in a young man who had mild COVID-19 (a few samples of this study predate the infection). Cell type and time point are not known. The CDR3 region is CASSLDGAQPQHF. The CDR3 nucleotides are TGTGCCAGCAGCTTAGATGGGGCTCAGCCCCAGCATTTT.